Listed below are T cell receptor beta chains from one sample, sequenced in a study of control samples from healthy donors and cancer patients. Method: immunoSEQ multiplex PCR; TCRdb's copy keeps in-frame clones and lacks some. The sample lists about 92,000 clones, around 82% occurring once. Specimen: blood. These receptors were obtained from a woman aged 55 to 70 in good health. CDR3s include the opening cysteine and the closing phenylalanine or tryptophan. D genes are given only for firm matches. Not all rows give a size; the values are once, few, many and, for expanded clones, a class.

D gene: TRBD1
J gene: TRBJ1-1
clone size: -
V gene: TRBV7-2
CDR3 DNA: TGTGCCAGCAGCGCCCACAGGGGGGGAAACACTGAAGCTTTCTTT
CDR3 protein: CASSAHRGGNTEAFF

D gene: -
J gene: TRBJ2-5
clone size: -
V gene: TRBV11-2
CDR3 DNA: TGTGCCAGCAGTTACAGCTTGGGAGAGACCCAGTACTTC
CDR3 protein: CASSYSLGETQYF

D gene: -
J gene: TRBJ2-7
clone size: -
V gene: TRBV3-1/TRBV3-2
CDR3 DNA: TGTGCCAGCAGCCAAGTAGAGGGGACGATCCACGAGCAGTACTTC
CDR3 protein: CASSQVEGTIHEQYF

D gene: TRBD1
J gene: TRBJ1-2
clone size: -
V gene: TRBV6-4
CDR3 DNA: TGTGCCAAGCACGAAAGGGGGCGCGGGACTAACTATGGCTACACCTTC
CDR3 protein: CAKHERGRGTNYGYTF

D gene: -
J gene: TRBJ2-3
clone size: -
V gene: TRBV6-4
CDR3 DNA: TGTGCCAGCAGTCCGAGTCCCACAGATACGCAGTATTTT
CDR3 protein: CASSPSPTDTQYF

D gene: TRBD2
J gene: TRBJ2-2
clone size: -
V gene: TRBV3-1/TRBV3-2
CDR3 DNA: TGTGCCAGCAGCCATACTAGCGGGAGAGTCGGGGAGCTGTTTTTT
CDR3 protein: CASSHTSGRVGELFF

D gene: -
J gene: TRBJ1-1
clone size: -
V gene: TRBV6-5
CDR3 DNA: TGTGCCAGCAGTTTCGGGAACACTGAAGCTTTCTTT
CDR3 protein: CASSFGNTEAFF

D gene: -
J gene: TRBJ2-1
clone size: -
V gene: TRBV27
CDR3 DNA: TGTGCCAGCGTGCTAAACCCTTACTCCTACAATGAGCAGTTCTTC
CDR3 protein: CASVLNPYSYNEQFF

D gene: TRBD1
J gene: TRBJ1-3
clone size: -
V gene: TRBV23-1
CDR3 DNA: TGCGCCAGCAGTCAATCAGCGCAGGGGGCGAAAGGAAACACCATATATTTT
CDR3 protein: CASSQSAQGAKGNTIYF

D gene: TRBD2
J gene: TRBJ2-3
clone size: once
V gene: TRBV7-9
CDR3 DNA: TGTGCCAGCAGCTCGCTAGCGGGACCCACAGATACGCAGTATTTT
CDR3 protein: CASSSLAGPTDTQYF

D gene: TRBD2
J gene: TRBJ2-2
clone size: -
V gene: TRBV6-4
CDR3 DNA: TGTGCCAGCAGCCGGGACTATAACACCGGGGAGCTGTTTTTT
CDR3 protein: CASSRDYNTGELFF

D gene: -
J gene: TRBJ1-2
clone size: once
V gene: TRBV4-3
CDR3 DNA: TGCGCCAGCAGCCAAGACACGGGACACTCTCGTGGCTACACCTTC
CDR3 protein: CASSQDTGHSRGYTF

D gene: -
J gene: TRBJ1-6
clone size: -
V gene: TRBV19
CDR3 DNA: TGTGCCAGTACCCCGGGACCTTTTATCGGTTCACCCCTCCACTTT
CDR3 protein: CASTPGPFIGSPLHF

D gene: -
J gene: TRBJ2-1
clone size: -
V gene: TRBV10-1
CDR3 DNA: TGCGCCAGCAGTGAGCGCACAGGGTGGAACAATGAGCAGTTCTTC
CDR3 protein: CASSERTGWNNEQFF

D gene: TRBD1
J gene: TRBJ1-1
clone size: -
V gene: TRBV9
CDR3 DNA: TGTGCCAGCAGCGCATTACAGGGGGCGGTGACTGAAGCTTTCTTT
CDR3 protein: CASSALQGAVTEAFF

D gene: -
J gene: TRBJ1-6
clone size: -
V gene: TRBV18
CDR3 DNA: TGTGCCAGCAACCCCGGGAACCCTAATTCACCCCTCCACTTT
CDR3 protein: CASNPGNPNSPLHF

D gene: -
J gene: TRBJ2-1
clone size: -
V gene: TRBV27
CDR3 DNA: TGTGCCAGCAGTTTACAGGACAGATACAATGAGCAGTTCTTC
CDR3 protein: CASSLQDRYNEQFF

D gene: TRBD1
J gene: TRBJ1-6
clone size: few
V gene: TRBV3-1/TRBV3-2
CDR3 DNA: TGTGCCAGCAGCCTCACAGGGGAGAATTCACCCCTCCACTTT
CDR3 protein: CASSLTGENSPLHF

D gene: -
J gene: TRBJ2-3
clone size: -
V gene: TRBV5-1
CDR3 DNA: TGCGCCAGCAGCTTGGTGTCCGGGGGAGCCGGCACAGATACGCAGTATTTT
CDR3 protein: CASSLVSGGAGTDTQYF

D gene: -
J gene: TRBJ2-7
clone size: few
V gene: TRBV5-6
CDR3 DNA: TGTGCCAGCAGCTTGGTTGGGGCGGCCTACGAGCAGTACTTC
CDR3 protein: CASSLVGAAYEQYF